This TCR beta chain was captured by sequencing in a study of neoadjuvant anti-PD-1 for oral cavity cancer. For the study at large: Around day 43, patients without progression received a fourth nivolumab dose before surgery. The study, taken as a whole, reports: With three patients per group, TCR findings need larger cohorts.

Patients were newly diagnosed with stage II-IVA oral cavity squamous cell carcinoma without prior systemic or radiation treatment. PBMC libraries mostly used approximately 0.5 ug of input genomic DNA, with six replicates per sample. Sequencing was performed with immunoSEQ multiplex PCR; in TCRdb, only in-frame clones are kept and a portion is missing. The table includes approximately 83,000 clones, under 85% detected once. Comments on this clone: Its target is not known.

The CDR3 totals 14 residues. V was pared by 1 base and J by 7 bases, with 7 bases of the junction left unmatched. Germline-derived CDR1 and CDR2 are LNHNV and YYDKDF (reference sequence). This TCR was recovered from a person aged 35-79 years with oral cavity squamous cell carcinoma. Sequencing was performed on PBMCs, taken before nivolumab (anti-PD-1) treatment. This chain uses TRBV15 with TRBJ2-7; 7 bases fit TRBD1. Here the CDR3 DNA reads TGTGCCACCAGCAGAGGACAGGGTTCTGAGGAGCAGTACTTC. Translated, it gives CATSRGQGSEEQYF.